Included here is one T cell receptor beta chain sequence, with context. The sample holds one count of this clonotype. Its cognate antigen has yet to be identified. Qualities for individual bases were not recorded, and no much larger clone is one base off. This record comes from a study of blood T cells in healthy people across ages (dated by TCRdb to about 2015). Turning to the overall study: In model experiments, template switching captured roughly one uniquely barcoded TCR beta cDNA molecule for every two T cells. Using deep sequencing normalized with unique cDNA molecular identifiers, the study measured how TCR beta repertoire diversity changes with age. Four age groups were formed from the donors: young (average roughly 15 years), middle-aged (less than 40), aged (62) and long-lived (approximately 78). To avoid experimental bias, donors of different ages were randomly spread across the sequencing lanes. Two additional independent replicas of 1 million unique cDNA reads from the same blood draw were analyzed for two donors (one aged 18 to 30 and one aged 80 or older). General conclusions and limits of the study: Since profiling was done on bulk unsorted PBMCs, naive and antigen-experienced compartments could not be conclusively compared. As age increased, observed TCR beta diversity per million T cells dropped in a roughly linear way, and a significant reduction was already evident by age 40. There was a strong correlation between observed TCR beta diversity and the percentage of naive T cells measured by flow cytometry. Total diversity estimates from one million sequenced T cells were considered lower bounds and underestimates. Because donor CMV infection status was unknown, age-related changes in expanded clonotypes were potentially confounded. Compared with the aged group, more naive CD4+ T cells, fewer expanded clones and increased TCR diversity were shown by the long-lived group, suggesting age selection.

V is cut by 2 bases and J by 0 bases, and the space between the germline ends is 8 bases. The CDR3 spans 15 residues, from the cysteine through the phenylalanine. Only CDR3 DNA is held: 45 bases, read in frame from base 1. The germline V gene encodes CDR1 SGHTA and CDR2 FQGNSA. Libraries were built with 5' RACE. These reads were obtained on an Illumina HiSeq 2500. A second PCR of roughly 7 to 12 cycles was performed with a sample-barcoded 5' primer and a J-beta primer mix. A template-switch 5' adaptor carrying 12 random nucleotides introduced a unique molecular identifier onto each TCR beta cDNA molecule. Each sample yielded at least 3 million CDR3-containing paired-end reads. All of the RNA was converted into first-strand cDNA using the Mint cDNA synthesis kit, with a TRBC-specific oligonucleotide serving as the primer. Following uracil-DNA glycosylase treatment, all cDNA underwent a first 18-cycle PCR with the universal primers M1SS and BC2_uni_R. In the source study's methods: Normalization of each sample was performed by random selection of 1 million high-quality reads, each carrying a distinct molecular identifier. Reads with shared molecular identifiers were discarded instead of being binned into consensus sequences. MiTCR, run with a Q25 quality threshold and the strictest error-elimination algorithm, handled CDR3 identification, clonotype clustering and error correction. Lower-bound total TCR beta diversity was estimated with a nonparametric unseen species model using Euler transformation. TCRdb took the public reads, trimmed them with fastp at Q25, ran MiXCR for clone calling and kept in-frame beta chains. Each CDR3 protein gets just one entry, which takes the most common genes and DNA from the rows behind it. TCRdb, rather than the study authors, made the V and J calls. The sample data list roughly 930,000 distinct CDR3 sequences, and under 50% of these were observed just once. The ten largest clonotypes hold 13% of the sample.

Systemically healthy Caucasian individuals from Russia, 35 to 40 in total and aged about 6 to 90 years, were included as donors. Around 10 milliliters of peripheral blood were drawn from each donor into EDTA-treated Vacutainer tubes. Ficoll-Paque density-gradient centrifugation was used to isolate PBMCs, with at least 7 million per sample. Total RNA was extracted from PBMCs with Trizol reagent, with at least 5 micrograms obtained per sample. For every donor, an aliquot of PBMCs went through flow cytometry to measure the percentages of naive CD45RAhigh/CD27high T cells. The V and J segments used are TRBV7-2 and TRBJ1-5, with no D gene named confidently. The sample was blood. The source is a man between 25 and 39 years old in good health. The CDR3 corresponds to CASSLWHDSNQPQHF. The DNA sequence follows: TGTGCCAGCAGCTTATGGCACGATAGCAATCAGCCCCAGCATTTT.